This T cell receptor (beta chain) originates from a study of blood T cell repertoires in COVID-19. The wider study: Sample material is recorded as cDNA or gDNA derived from T cells, B-cell-depleted T cells, or PBMCs.

Researchers sorted participants into cohorts using their self-reported clinical history. V shed 3 bases and J shed 0 bases, with 21 bases lying between them. Germline V gives CDR1 MNHNS, CDR2 SASEGT. CDR3 size: 19 residues. Profiling relied on immunoSEQ multiplex PCR, and the TCRdb table lists in-frame clones only, not all of them. The table records approximately 380,000 clones, 80% to 95% of them present only once. This sequence was found in a woman aged 40 to 50 who had been exposed to COVID-19. What was sequenced was PBMCs or T cells enriched from blood (not recorded which). The rearrangement uses TRBV6-1 and TRBJ1-5; D not resolved. The CDR3 nucleotides are TGTGCCAGCAGTGATGGGAAGGGAGTCGGGAATGTTAGCAATCAGCCCCAGCATTTT. Translated, it gives CASSDGKGVGNVSNQPQHF.